Described below is a single T cell receptor beta chain sequence and its context. The target antigen is unknown. Using RNA template, CDR3s of TCR alpha and beta were amplified with iRepertoire arm-PCR. Input was about 85-450 ng of tissue mRNA or PBMC total RNA. TCRdb re-derived calls from the multiplex PCR reads in MiXCR, one entry per CDR3 protein. Of over 140,000 distinct CDR3 sequences in the sample, 39% were seen once. These data belong to a study of glioma-infiltrating T cells. Study outcomes and limitations: Non-neoplastic patients had below-expected tissue-blood divergence, while all gliomas exceeded expectation. CDR3 overlap between tissue and blood was very small.

Losses at the gene ends were 4 bases for V and 4 bases for J; bases not matched to a gene: 4. CDR1 is MNHNS and CDR2 is SASEGT in the germline V gene. The CDR3 length is 14 residues. What was sequenced was glioma tissue, nonneoplastic brain tissue, or PBMCs (not recorded which). This clonotype was obtained from a human donor with low-grade glioma or glioblastoma, undergoing nonglioma brain surgery, or in good health (not recorded which). The genes are TRBV6-1 and TRBJ2-3; 8 bases are shared with TRBD2. The CDR3 region is CASSVLAGPDTQYF. In nucleotides, the CDR3 is TGTGCCAGCAGTGTTCTAGCGGGTCCAGATACGCAGTATTTT.